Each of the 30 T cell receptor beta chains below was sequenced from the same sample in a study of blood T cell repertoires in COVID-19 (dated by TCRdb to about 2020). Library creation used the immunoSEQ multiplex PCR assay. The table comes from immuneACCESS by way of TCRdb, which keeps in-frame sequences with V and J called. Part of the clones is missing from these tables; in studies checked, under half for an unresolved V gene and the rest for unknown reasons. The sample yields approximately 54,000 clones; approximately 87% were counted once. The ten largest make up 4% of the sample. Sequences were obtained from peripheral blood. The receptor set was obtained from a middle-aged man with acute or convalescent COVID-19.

The CDR3 DNA sequence: TGTGCCAGCAGCTCCACGCGACAGGGGGGAAGCAATGAGCAGTTCTTC. Its translation: CASSSTRQGGSNEQFF. This rearrangement joins TRBV7-8 to TRBJ2-1, with 9 bases lining up with TRBD1. Germline V gives CDR1 SGHVS, CDR2 FQNEAQ. The CDR3 covers 16 residues. The V gene end was trimmed by 4 bases and the J gene end by 6 bases; junction bases not matched to a gene: 10.

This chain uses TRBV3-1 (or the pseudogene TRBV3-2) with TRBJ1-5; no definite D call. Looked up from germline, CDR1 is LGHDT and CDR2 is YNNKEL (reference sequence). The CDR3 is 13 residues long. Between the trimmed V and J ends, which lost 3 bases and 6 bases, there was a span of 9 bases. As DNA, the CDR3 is TGTGCCAGCAGCCAGGCCCCCCCTCAGCCCCAGCATTTT. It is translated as CASSQAPPQPQHF.

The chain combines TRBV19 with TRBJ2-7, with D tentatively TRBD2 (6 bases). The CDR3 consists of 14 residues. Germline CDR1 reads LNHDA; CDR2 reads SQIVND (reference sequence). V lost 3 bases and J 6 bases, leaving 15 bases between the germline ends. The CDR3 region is CASSIGGGAREQYF. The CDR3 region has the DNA TGTGCCAGTAGTATCGGGGGTGGGGCTCGCGAGCAGTACTTC.

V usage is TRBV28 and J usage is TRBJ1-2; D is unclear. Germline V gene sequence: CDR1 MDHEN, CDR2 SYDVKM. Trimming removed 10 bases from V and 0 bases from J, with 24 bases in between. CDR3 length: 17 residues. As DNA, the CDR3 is TGTGCCACCCTACCGATCGGGGAAATCCCAGCTAACTATGGCTACACCTTC. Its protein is CATLPIGEIPANYGYTF.

The CDR3 loop is CASRRTGGGNTIYF. CDR3 bases: TGTGCCAGCAGGAGGACAGGGGGCGGAAACACCATATATTTT. The V gene is TRBV28, the J gene TRBJ1-3, with 11 bases identical to TRBD1. The ends lost 6 bases at V and 4 bases at J; junction bases unmatched: 2. The CDR3 runs to 14 residues. Germline CDR1 is MDHEN and CDR2 is SYDVKM.

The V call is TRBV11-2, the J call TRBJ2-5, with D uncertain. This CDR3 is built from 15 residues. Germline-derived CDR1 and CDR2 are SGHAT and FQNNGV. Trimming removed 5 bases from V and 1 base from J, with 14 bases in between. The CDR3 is CASSPFYSLQETQYF. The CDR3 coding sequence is TGTGCCAGCAGCCCCTTCTACTCCCTCCAAGAGACCCAGTACTTC.

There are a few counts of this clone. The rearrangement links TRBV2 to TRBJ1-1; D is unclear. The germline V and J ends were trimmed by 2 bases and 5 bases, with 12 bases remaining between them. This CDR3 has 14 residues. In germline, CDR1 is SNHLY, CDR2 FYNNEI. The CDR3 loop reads CASSETQRRTEAFF. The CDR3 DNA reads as TGTGCCAGCAGTGAAACCCAGAGGAGGACTGAAGCTTTCTTT.

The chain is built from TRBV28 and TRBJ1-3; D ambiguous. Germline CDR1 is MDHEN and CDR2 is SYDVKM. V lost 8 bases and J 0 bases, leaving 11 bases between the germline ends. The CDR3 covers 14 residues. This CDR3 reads CASGRTGSGNTIYF. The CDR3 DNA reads TGTGCCAGCGGTAGAACCGGCTCTGGAAACACCATATATTTT.

For the CDR3, the DNA is TGTGCCAGCTCACCAGCGGACTGGATGAATGAGCAGTTCTTC. Encoded protein: CASSPADWMNEQFF. The V call is TRBV18, the J call TRBJ2-1; tentatively, D is TRBD2 (5 bases). CDR1 and CDR2 (germline): KGHSH, LQKENI. The CDR3 runs to 14 residues. Trimming shortened V by 2 bases and J by 7 bases, and 12 bases separated the two germline ends.

CDR3 in DNA: TGCGCCAGCAGCCAAAGTCCTGCTATCGGGACCTACGAGCAGTACTTC. It codes for CASSQSPAIGTYEQYF. This rearrangement joins TRBV4-1 to TRBJ2-7; D perhaps matches TRBD2 (5 bases). In germline, CDR1 is MGHRA, CDR2 YSYEKL. V was trimmed by 2 bases and J by 2 bases, leaving 16 bases between them. The CDR3 covers 16 residues.

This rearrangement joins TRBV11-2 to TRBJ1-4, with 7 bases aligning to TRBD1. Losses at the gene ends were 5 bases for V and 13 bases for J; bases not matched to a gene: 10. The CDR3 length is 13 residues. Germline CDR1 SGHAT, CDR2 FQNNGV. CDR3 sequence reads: CASSPNRGHGLFF. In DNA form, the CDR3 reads TGTGCCAGCAGCCCGAACAGGGGTCATGGACTGTTTTTT.

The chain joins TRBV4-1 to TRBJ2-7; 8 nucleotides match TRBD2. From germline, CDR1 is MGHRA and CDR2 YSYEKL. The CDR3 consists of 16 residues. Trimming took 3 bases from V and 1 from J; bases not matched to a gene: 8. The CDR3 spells CASSHKSSSGSYEQYF. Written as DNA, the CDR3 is TGCGCCAGCAGCCATAAATCGTCTAGCGGGTCCTACGAGCAGTACTTC.

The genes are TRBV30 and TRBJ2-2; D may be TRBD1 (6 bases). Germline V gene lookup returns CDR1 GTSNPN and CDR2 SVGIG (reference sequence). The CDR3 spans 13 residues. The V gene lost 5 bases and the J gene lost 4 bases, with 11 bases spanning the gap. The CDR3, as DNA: TGTGCCTGGTCACAGGGCTTCACCGGGGAGCTGTTTTTT. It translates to CAWSQGFTGELFF.

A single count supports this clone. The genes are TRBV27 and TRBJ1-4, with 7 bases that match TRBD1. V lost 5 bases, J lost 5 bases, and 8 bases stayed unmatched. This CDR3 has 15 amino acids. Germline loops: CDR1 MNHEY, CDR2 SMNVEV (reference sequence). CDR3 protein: CASSLGDRENEKLFF. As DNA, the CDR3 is TGTGCCAGCAGTCTTGGCGACAGGGAGAATGAAAAACTGTTTTTT.

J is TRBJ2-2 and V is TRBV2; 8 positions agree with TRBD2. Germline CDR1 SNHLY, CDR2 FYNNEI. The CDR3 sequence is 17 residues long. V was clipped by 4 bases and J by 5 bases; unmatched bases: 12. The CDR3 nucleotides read TGTGCCAGCAGTGCCCACCGGGGGGGCCTGCAAACCGGGGAGCTGTTTTTT. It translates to CASSAHRGGLQTGELFF.

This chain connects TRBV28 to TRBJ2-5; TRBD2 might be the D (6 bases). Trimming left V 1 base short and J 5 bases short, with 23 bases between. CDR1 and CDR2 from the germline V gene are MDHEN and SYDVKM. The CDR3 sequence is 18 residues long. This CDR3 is CASSLSARLARGWETQYF. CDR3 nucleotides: TGTGCCAGCAGTTTATCGGCCCGGCTAGCGCGAGGATGGGAGACCCAGTACTTC.

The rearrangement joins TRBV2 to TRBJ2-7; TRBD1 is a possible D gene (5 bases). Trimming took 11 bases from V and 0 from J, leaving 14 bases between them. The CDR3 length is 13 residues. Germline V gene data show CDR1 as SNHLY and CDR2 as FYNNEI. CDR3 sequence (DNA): TGTGCCCAAAGTATAGGGGACTCCTACGAGCAGTACTTC. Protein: CAQSIGDSYEQYF.

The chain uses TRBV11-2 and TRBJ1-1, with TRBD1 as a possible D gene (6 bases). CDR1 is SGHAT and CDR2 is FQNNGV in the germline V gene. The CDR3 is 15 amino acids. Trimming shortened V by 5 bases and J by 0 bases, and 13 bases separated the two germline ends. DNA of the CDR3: TGTGCCAGCAGCCCCATGGACAGCATGAACACTGAAGCTTTCTTT. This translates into CASSPMDSMNTEAFF.

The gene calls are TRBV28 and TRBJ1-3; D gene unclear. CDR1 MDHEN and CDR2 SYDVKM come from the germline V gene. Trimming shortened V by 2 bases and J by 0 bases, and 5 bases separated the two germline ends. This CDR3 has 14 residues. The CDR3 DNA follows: TGTGCCAGCAGTTTAGAGGCCTCTGGAAACACCATATATTTT. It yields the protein CASSLEASGNTIYF.

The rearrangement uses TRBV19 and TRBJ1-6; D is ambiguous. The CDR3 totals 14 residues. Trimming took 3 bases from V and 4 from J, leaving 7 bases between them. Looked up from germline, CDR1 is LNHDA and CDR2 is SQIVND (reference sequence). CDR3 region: CASSIPRYNSPLHF. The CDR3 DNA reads TGTGCCAGTAGTATCCCCAGATATAATTCACCCCTCCACTTT.

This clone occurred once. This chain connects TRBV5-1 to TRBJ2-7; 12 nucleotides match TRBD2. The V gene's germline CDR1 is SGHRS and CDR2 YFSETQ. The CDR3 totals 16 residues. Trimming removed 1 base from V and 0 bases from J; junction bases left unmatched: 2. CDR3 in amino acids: CASSLLTSGSSYEQYF. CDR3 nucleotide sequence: TGCGCCAGCAGCTTGTTGACTAGCGGGAGCTCCTACGAGCAGTACTTC.

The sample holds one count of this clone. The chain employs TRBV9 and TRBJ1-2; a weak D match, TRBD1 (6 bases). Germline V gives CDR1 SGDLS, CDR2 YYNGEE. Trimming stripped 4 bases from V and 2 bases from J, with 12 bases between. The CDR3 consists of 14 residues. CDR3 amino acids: CASSSEGGNYGYTF. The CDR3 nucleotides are TGTGCCAGCAGCTCGGAGGGGGGGAACTATGGCTACACCTTC.

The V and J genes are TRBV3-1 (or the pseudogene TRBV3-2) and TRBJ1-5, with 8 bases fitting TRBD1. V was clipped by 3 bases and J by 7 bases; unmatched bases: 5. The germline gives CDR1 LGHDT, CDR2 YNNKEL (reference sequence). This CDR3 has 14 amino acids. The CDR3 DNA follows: TGTGCCAGCAGCCAGGGACAGGTCGAGCAGCCCCAGCATTTT. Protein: CASSQGQVEQPQHF.

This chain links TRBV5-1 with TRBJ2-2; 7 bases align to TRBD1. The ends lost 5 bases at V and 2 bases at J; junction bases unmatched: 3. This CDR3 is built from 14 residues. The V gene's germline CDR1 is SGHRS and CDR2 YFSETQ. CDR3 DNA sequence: TGCGCCAGCAGTAGACAGGGAAACACCGGGGAGCTGTTTTTT. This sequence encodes CASSRQGNTGELFF.

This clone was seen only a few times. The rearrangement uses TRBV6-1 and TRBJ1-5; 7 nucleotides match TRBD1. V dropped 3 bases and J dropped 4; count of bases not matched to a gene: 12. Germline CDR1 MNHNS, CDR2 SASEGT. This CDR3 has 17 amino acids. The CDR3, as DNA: TGTGCCAGCAGTGAGTTCCACTCCAGGGGGAGTAATCAGCCCCAGCATTTT. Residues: CASSEFHSRGSNQPQHF.

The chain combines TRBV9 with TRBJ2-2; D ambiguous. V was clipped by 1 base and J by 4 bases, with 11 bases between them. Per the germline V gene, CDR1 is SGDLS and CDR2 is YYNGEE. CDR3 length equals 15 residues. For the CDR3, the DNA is TGTGCCAGCAGCGTAAACCCGATGAGCACCGGGGAGCTGTTTTTT. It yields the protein CASSVNPMSTGELFF.

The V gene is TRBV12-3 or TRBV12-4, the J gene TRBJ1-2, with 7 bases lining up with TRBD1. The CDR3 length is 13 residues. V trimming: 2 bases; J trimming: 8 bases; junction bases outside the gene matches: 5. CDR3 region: CASSLWTGDGYTF. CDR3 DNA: TGTGCCAGCAGTTTATGGACAGGCGACGGCTACACCTTC.

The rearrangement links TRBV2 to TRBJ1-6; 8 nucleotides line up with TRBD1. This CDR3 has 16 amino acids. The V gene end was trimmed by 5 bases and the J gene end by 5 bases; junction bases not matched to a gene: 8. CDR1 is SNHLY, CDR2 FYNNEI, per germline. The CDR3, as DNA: TGTGCCAGCAGTAGGCAGGGGGCCAGAGATAATTCACCCCTCCACTTT. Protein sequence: CASSRQGARDNSPLHF. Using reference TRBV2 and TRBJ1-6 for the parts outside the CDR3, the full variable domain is EPEVTQTPSHQVTQMGQEVILRCVPISNHLYFYWYRQILGQKVEFLVSFYNNEISEKSEIFDDQFSVERPDGSNFTLKIRSTKLEDSAMYFCASSRQGARDNSPLHFGNGTRLTVT.

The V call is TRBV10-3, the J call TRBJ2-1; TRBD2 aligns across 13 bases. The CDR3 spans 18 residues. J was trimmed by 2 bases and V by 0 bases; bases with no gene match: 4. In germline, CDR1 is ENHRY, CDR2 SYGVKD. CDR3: CAISESTGLAGTYNEQFF. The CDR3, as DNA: TGTGCCATCAGTGAGTCGACGGGACTAGCGGGAACCTACAATGAGCAGTTCTTC.

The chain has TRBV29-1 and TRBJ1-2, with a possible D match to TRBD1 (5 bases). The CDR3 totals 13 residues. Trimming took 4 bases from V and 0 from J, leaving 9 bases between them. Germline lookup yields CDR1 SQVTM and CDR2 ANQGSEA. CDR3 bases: TGCAGCGTTGTGGGGCCCTCTAACTATGGCTACACCTTC. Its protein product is CSVVGPSNYGYTF.